A selection of T cell receptor beta chains follows, all from one sample in a study of T cell responses to AZD1222 COVID-19 vaccine. The table came from immunoSEQ multiplex PCR; TCRdb's copy has only in-frame clones and leaves some out. Among approximately 31,000 clones, approximately 90% were seen once, and the ten largest hold less than 15%. The specimen comprised peripheral blood, sampled 28 days after the second AZD1222 dose. The receptor source for this set is an adult who received the AZD1222 COVID-19 vaccine. Each CDR3 is given with its conserved first and last residue. The order of the fields is J gene, D gene, V gene, CDR3 DNA, CDR3 protein. A D gene is named only where the DNA matches it firmly.

TRBJ1-3 NA TRBV6-5 TGTGCCAGCAGCAGGGACGTACCGTCCGGAAACACCATATATTTT CASSRDVPSGNTIYF
TRBJ1-5 NA TRBV7-3 TGTGCCAGCAGCTTAGGTCTTGGGCAGCCCCAGCATTTT CASSLGLGQPQHF
TRBJ2-1 NA TRBV4-1 TGCGCCAGCAGCCAACCCTTTTCGTCGTATGAGCAGTTCTTC CASSQPFSSYEQFF
TRBJ2-3 TRBD1 TRBV7-9 TGTGCCAGCTCAAACAGGGGCGGCACAGATACGCAGTATTTT CASSNRGGTDTQYF
TRBJ1-3 NA TRBV5-1 TGCGCCAGTCGGTCGTTCGCAGGGGCCTCTGGAAACACCATATATTTT CASRSFAGASGNTIYF
TRBJ2-3 NA TRBV28 TGTGCCAGCAGTTTAAGTACCGGGGGTAGCACAGATACGCAGTATTTT CASSLSTGGSTDTQYF
TRBJ1-5 NA TRBV6-2/TRBV6-3 TGTGCCAGCAGTTACGTGGGACCCAATCAGCCCCAGCATTTT CASSYVGPNQPQHF
TRBJ2-7 TRBD1 TRBV5-1 TGCGCCAGCAGCCCCGGGACAGCTTTATACGAGCAGTACTTC CASSPGTALYEQYF
TRBJ2-7 TRBD1 TRBV6-5 TGTGCCAGCAACAAAAGGGACAGCTCCTACGAGCAGTACTTC CASNKRDSSYEQYF
TRBJ2-1 TRBD1 TRBV5-1 TGCGCCAGCAGCGTGCCCATTGTGGGGACAGGGATCAATGAGCAGTTCTTC CASSVPIVGTGINEQFF
TRBJ1-5 NA TRBV19 TGTGCCAGTAGTATAGGTCCCGCATCCACAGCATCTAATCAGCCCCAGCATTTT CASSIGPASTASNQPQHF
TRBJ2-4 TRBD1 TRBV5-4 TGTGCCACCACAGACAGGGTTGCAAACATTCAGTACTTC CATTDRVANIQYF
TRBJ2-3 NA TRBV11-2 TGTGCCAGCAGCCAGCCCACAGATACGCAGTATTTT CASSQPTDTQYF
TRBJ2-7 TRBD2 TRBV19 TGTGCCAGTAGTATTGTTACTAGCGGGGCCTACGAGCAGTACTTC CASSIVTSGAYEQYF